Presented here are 26 T cell receptor beta chains from one specimen sequenced in a study of human T cells and chemical hapten exposure. Time point noted: patch test 2, 6 weeks after DPC sensitization. Specified treatment: therapeutic diphenylcyclopropenone sensitization with weekly scalp DPC. TCRdb redid the calling of the RACE reads with MiXCR, one entry per CDR3 protein. The top ten clones hold 1.3% to 1.5% of a sample with 110,000 to 150,000 distinct CDR3 sequences, approximately 10% of them seen once. This sample comprised whole blood, obtained in connection with sensitization to the hapten diphenylcyclopropenone (DPC). The receptors were gathered from a woman aged 50 to 60 with alopecia areata. Some clones in this sample may be carry-over from other donors' samples.

There are a few counts of this clonotype. The V gene is TRBV2, the J gene TRBJ2-1; 8 positions agree with TRBD1. The germline gives CDR1 SNHLY, CDR2 FYNNEI. The CDR3 extends over 14 amino acids. J gave up 6 bases and V 7 bases, and 8 bases lay outside the gene matches. The CDR3 DNA reads TGTGCCAGCACCCGGACAGGGTTACGCAATGAGCAGTTCTTC. Translating gives CASTRTGLRNEQFF.

This clonotype came up a few times. V and J are TRBV6-1 and TRBJ1-6, with D possibly being TRBD1 (5 bases). Per germline, CDR1 MNHNS and CDR2 SASEGT. The CDR3 totals 14 residues. V gave up 5 bases and J gave up 7 bases, with 12 bases separating them. CDR3 residues: CASSSSGGNSPLHF. In DNA form, the CDR3 reads TGTGCCAGCAGTTCCAGCGGGGGGAATTCACCCCTCCACTTT.

In DNA, the CDR3 is TGCGCCCCTGACCAGCTGGACGATGAGCAGTTCTTC. It encodes CAPDQLDDEQFF. The chain uses TRBV3-2 and TRBJ2-1. TRBV3-2 is classified as a pseudogene. The CDR3 has 12 amino acids.

This clonotype was counted ten times or more. The chain recombines TRBV20-1 with TRBJ1-5, with a possible D match to TRBD1 (5 bases). CDR1 and CDR2 (germline): DFQATT, SNEGSKA (reference sequence). V was shortened by 0 bases and J by 11 bases, with 17 bases between the two germline ends. This CDR3 has 14 amino acids. The CDR3 DNA follows: TGCAGTGCTAGAGAAGGGGTTTCTTGGCAGTCCCAGCATTTT. This codes for CSAREGVSWQSQHF.

This clonotype was counted only a few times. As DNA, the CDR3 is TGTGCCAGCAGCTCCAGGAGGCCTCCTGGGGACCAAGAGACCCAGTACTTC. Its translation: CASSSRRPPGDQETQYF. The chain links TRBV11-2 to TRBJ2-5; D might be TRBD2 (5 bases). The CDR3 consists of 17 residues. Trimming pared 4 bases from V and 0 bases from J, leaving 18 bases between. Germline CDR1 and CDR2: SGHAT and FQNNGV.

This clonotype has just one count. The chain uses TRBV30 and TRBJ2-1; D is undetermined. CDR1 is GTSNPN, CDR2 SVGIG, per germline (reference sequence). The V and J ends lost 5 bases and 8 bases respectively, with 10 bases between them. This CDR3 has 11 amino acids. The CDR3 is CAWEKVYEQFF. The DNA of the CDR3 is TGTGCCTGGGAGAAGGTATATGAGCAGTTCTTC.

This chain connects TRBV12-5 to TRBJ2-1; D tentatively fits TRBD1 or TRBD2 (5 bases each). The CDR3 is made up of 17 amino acids. The ends were cut back, 2 bases at V and 1 base at J, with 15 bases in the middle. The germline V gene encodes CDR1 LGHNT and CDR2 FRNRAP. The CDR3 here is CASGLSFGAASYNEQFF. Written as DNA, the CDR3 is TGTGCTAGTGGTTTGTCTTTCGGGGCAGCATCCTACAATGAGCAGTTCTTC.

This chain connects TRBV6-1 to TRBJ2-2; 9 nucleotides agree with TRBD1. The CDR3 spans 15 residues. V lost 9 bases and J lost 3; bases outside the gene matches: 8. Germline V gives CDR1 MNHNS, CDR2 SASEGT. DNA for the CDR3: TGTGCCAGTGCTAGGCGGGACAGGGACACCGGGGAGCTGTTTTTT. Amino acids: CASARRDRDTGELFF.

This sequence joins TRBV9 and TRBJ2-2; weak D call: TRBD1 (6 bases). The CDR3 spans 15 residues. V was pared by 4 bases and J by 6 bases, with 16 bases between. Per germline, CDR1 SGDLS and CDR2 YYNGEE. The CDR3 spells CASSLGHTRAGELFF. CDR3 bases: TGTGCCAGCAGCCTGGGACACACGAGGGCCGGGGAGCTGTTTTTT.

This clonotype came up many times. The V gene is TRBV30, the J gene TRBJ2-1; 11 nucleotides agree with TRBD2. The CDR3 sequence is 16 residues long. The ends lost 5 bases at V and 7 bases at J; junction bases unmatched: 13. Germline CDR1 is GTSNPN and CDR2 is SVGIG (reference sequence). CDR3 region: CAWRKGGLAGGNEQFF. In nucleotides, the CDR3 is TGTGCCTGGCGGAAAGGAGGGCTAGCGGGAGGAAATGAGCAGTTCTTC.

This clonotype was seen only a few times. Germline is not matched at one junction end, which may reflect a read error. The chain couples TRBV3-1 to TRBJ1-2, with TRBD1 identical over 9 bases. The CDR3 has 15 amino acids. Germline lookup yields CDR1 LGHDT and CDR2 YNNKEL (reference sequence). CDR3 amino acids: CASSQGSTGGYGYTF. DNA for the CDR3: TGTGCCAGCAGCCAAGGGTCGACAGGGGGGTATGGTTACACCTTC. Combining the CDR3 with reference TRBV3-1 and TRBJ1-2 gives the whole variable domain DTAVSQTPKYLVTQMGNDKSIKCEQNLGHDTMYWYKQDSKKFLKIMFSYNNKELIINETVPNRFSPKSPDKAHLNLHINSLELGDSAVYFCASSQGSTGGYGYTFGSGTRLTVV.

The table lists this clonotype with many counts. The junction shows a germline mismatch at one end, possibly a read error. The chain combines TRBV29-1 with TRBJ2-5; D remains unclear. This CDR3 comprises 14 residues. Germline V gene lookup returns CDR1 SQVTM and CDR2 ANQGSEA. The CDR3 DNA reads as TGCAGCGTTAAAGACCTACCCATGGGGGAGACCCAGTACTTC. It translates to CSVKDLPMGETQYF.

This clonotype was detected many times. The chain uses TRBV9 and TRBJ1-2, with 7 bases matching TRBD1. Germline V gene data show CDR1 as SGDLS and CDR2 as YYNGEE. Trimming cost V 0 bases and J 2 bases; bases outside gene matches: 7. This CDR3 comprises 16 residues. CDR3 bases: TGTGCCAGCAGCGTAGATGACAGGGCCCTCAACTATGGCTACACCTTC. It codes for CASSVDDRALNYGYTF.

This clonotype appeared a few times. This rearrangement joins TRBV4-2 to TRBJ1-2; the D is unclear. The V gene lost 0 bases and the J gene lost 2 bases, with 10 bases spanning the gap. Germline CDR1 LGHNA, CDR2 YNFKEQ. The CDR3 spans 15 residues. The CDR3 DNA follows: TGTGCCAGCAGCCAAGATTTAGAGGGAAACTATGGCTACACCTTC. This translates into CASSQDLEGNYGYTF.

The genes are TRBV6-5 and TRBJ2-3, with TRBD2 identical over 9 bases. Germline trimming cut 6 bases from V and 1 base from J; bases unmatched to any gene: 2. Germline-derived CDR1 and CDR2 are MNHEY and SVGAGI. The CDR3 is 14 residues long. The CDR3 loop reads CASRSSGGTDTQYF. The CDR3 region has the DNA TGTGCCAGCAGATCTAGCGGGGGCACAGATACGCAGTATTTT.

This clonotype has a count of ten or more. The chain has TRBV20-1 and TRBJ2-1; 9 bases align to TRBD2. This CDR3 has 16 amino acids. Per the germline V gene, CDR1 is DFQATT and CDR2 is SNEGSKA (reference sequence). J was trimmed by 4 bases and V by 2 bases; bases with no gene match: 9. The CDR3 bases are TGCAGTGCTAGACCACTTAGCGGGAGCGGTTACAATGAGCAGTTCTTC. Its protein is CSARPLSGSGYNEQFF.

There are many counts of this clonotype. This sequence joins TRBV4-3 and TRBJ1-1; perhaps TRBD1 as D (5 bases). V lost 3 bases to trimming and J lost 0 bases, with 20 bases between them. Germline V gene sequence: CDR1 LGHNA, CDR2 YSLEER. The CDR3 has 18 residues. The CDR3 is CASSHNSRGKRMNTEAFF. The DNA for the CDR3 is TGCGCCAGCAGCCACAACAGTAGGGGAAAAAGGATGAACACTGAAGCTTTCTTT.

A few counts support this clonotype. The chain recombines TRBV5-1 with TRBJ2-7; maybe TRBD1 (6 bases). The CDR3 is 14 amino acids. Germline V lookup: CDR1 SGHRS, CDR2 YFSETQ. With 0 bases removed from V and 2 bases from J, the gap between germline ends came to 9 bases. CDR3: CASSLDRATYEQYF. The DNA for the CDR3 is TGCGCCAGCAGCTTGGACAGGGCGACCTACGAGCAGTACTTC.

Regarding this clonotype: At one end, the junction sequence differs from germline, possibly due to a read error. This chain joins TRBV11-2 and TRBJ2-5, with 9 bases that match TRBD2. The germline V gene encodes CDR1 SGHAT and CDR2 FQNNGV. The CDR3 contains 17 residues. The CDR3 bases are TGTGCCAGCAGCTCCTCGGGTAGCGGGAGAGCAAGAGAGATCCAGTACTTC. This codes for CASSSSGSGRAREIQYF.

The chain recombines TRBV29-1 with TRBJ2-3; D gene uncertain. Germline V gene lookup returns CDR1 SQVTM and CDR2 ANQGSEA. V shed 5 bases and J shed 4 bases, with 7 bases lying between them. CDR3 length: 11 amino acids. The CDR3 loop reads CSVRLSDTQYF. CDR3 sequence (DNA): TGCAGCGTTCGTTTATCAGATACGCAGTATTTT.

As concerns this clonotype: A much larger clone is a single base away; this may be a read error. This sequence joins TRBV29-1 and TRBJ2-7; D uncertain. CDR1 is SQVTM and CDR2 is ANQGSEA in the germline V gene. V was trimmed by 4 bases and J by 3 bases, leaving 10 bases between them. The CDR3 consists of 12 residues. The CDR3 loop is CSVAGTGYEQYF. The CDR3, as DNA: TGCAGCGTTGCAGGCACGGGCTACGAGCAGTACTTC.

This clonotype was observed at least ten times. V usage is TRBV27 and J usage is TRBJ2-5; 10 nucleotides agree with TRBD2. In germline, CDR1 is MNHEY, CDR2 SMNVEV (reference sequence). Losses at the gene ends were 8 bases for V and 5 bases for J; bases not matched to a gene: 8. The CDR3 is 14 residues long. The CDR3 loop is CASASGGLPETQYF. CDR3 DNA sequence: TGTGCCAGCGCTAGCGGGGGCCTTCCTGAGACCCAGTACTTC.

The sample holds many counts of this clonotype. The V and J genes are TRBV6-2 or TRBV6-3 and TRBJ2-7; the D gene is possibly TRBD1 (6 bases). Germline V gene lookup returns CDR1 MNHEY and CDR2 SVGEGT. CDR3 length: 16 residues. V lost 4 bases and J 0 bases, leaving 16 bases between the germline ends. The CDR3 DNA sequence: TGTGCCAGCAGTTTTAGCCCACAGGGTCACTCCTACGAGCAGTACTTC. It yields the protein CASSFSPQGHSYEQYF.

This clonotype has a count of ten or more. The V gene is TRBV29-1, the J gene TRBJ2-5; TRBD1 agrees at 7 bases. Germline V gives CDR1 SQVTM, CDR2 ANQGSEA. The length of the CDR3 is 15 residues. J gave up 4 bases and V 3 bases, and 11 bases lay outside the gene matches. This chain's CDR3 is CSVDATGNLRETQYF. Written as DNA, the CDR3 is TGCAGCGTTGACGCGACAGGGAATTTGAGAGAGACCCAGTACTTC. The whole variable domain, remainder taken from reference TRBV29-1 and TRBJ2-5, is SAVISQKPSRDICQRGTSLTIQCQVDSQVTMMFWYRQQPGQSLTLIATANQGSEATYESGFVIDKFPISRPNLTFSTLTVSNMSPEDSSIYLCSVDATGNLRETQYFGPGTRLLVL.

This clonotype was observed a handful of times. The chain joins TRBV7-2 to TRBJ2-7, with 10 bases identical to TRBD1. J was trimmed by 4 bases and V by 1 base; bases with no gene match: 4. CDR1 SGHTA and CDR2 FQGNSA come from the germline V gene. The CDR3 is made up of 15 amino acids. CDR3 sequence (DNA): TGTGCCAGCAGCTTAGTCCGGACAGGGGGGTACGAGCAGTACTTC. It encodes CASSLVRTGGYEQYF.

This clonotype was observed a few times. In DNA form, the CDR3 reads TGCAGTGCTAGAGATCCGGACAGGGGGGGATACAATGAGCAGTTCTTC. Translated, it gives CSARDPDRGGYNEQFF. The chain is built from TRBV20-1 and TRBJ2-1; 10 bases are shared with TRBD1. Germline values: CDR1 DFQATT, CDR2 SNEGSKA (reference sequence). This CDR3 region has 16 residues. V trimming: 0 bases; J trimming: 4 bases; junction bases outside the gene matches: 6.